Listed below are T cell receptor beta chains from one sample, sequenced in a study of blood T cell repertoires in COVID-19. Using immunoSEQ multiplex PCR, the repertoire was profiled, and TCRdb retains in-frame clones only, with some absent. The sample carries 200,000 to 250,000 clones, 65% to 90% recorded once. The sequencing input was peripheral blood. These receptors were collected from a man between 50 and 59 years old with active or convalescent COVID-19. Both conserved end residues are part of each CDR3. The D gene is left open where the match is weak. Part of the rows lack a size; the others show once, few, many or a class for expanded clones.

cdr3_length d_call j_call clone_size v_call cdr3_nt cdr3_aa
14 - TRBJ2-2 - TRBV5-6 TGTGCCAGCAGCTTGGCAGTGTACACCGGGGAGCTGTTTTTT CASSLAVYTGELFF
15 - TRBJ2-2 few TRBV5-1 TGCGCCAGCACAAACCGACAGGCAAGGACCGGGGAGCTGTTTTTT CASTNRQARTGELFF
15 - TRBJ1-2 - TRBV5-1 TGCGCCAGCAGCTTGGAAGGGAGTTTCGGCCATGGCTACACCTTC CASSLEGSFGHGYTF
15 - TRBJ1-5 - TRBV7-8 TGTGCCAGCAGCTTAGTGGCAGCCGGGGTTCAGCCCCAGCATTTT CASSLVAAGVQPQHF
13 TRBD1 TRBJ1-2 - TRBV19 TGTGCCAGCCCCCGGGACAGGAACTATGGCTACACCTTC CASPRDRNYGYTF
15 - TRBJ2-5 - TRBV5-1 TGCGCCAGTAAGCAGGTTGCAGGGGGAGGAGAGACCCAGTACTTC CASKQVAGGGETQYF
14 - TRBJ2-5 once TRBV6-5 TGTGCCAGCAGCCCCTGGGGCGGCCAAGAGACCCAGTACTTC CASSPWGGQETQYF
14 TRBD2 TRBJ2-2 - TRBV30 TGTGCCTGGAGTGCAACGGGGGGCACCGGGGAGCTGTTTTTT CAWSATGGTGELFF
15 TRBD2 TRBJ2-7 - TRBV28 TGTGCCAGCAGACACGGACTAGCGGGAGGTTACGAGCAGTACTTC CASRHGLAGGYEQYF
15 TRBD1 TRBJ2-7 - TRBV5-1 TGCGCCAGCAGCTTGGCCGCGACAGGGACCTACGAGCAGTACTTC CASSLAATGTYEQYF
14 TRBD2 TRBJ2-5 - TRBV5-1 TGCGCCAGCAGCAGTAGCGGGGGGCAAGAGACCCAGTACTTC CASSSSGGQETQYF
14 - TRBJ1-1 - TRBV10-3 TGTGCCATCAGTGATCCCGACAGGATACTTGAAGCTTTCTTT CAISDPDRILEAFF
15 TRBD1 TRBJ1-2 - TRBV7-2 TGTGCCAGCAGCACCACAGGGGTTCCGAACTATGGCTACACCTTC CASSTTGVPNYGYTF
15 TRBD2 TRBJ2-1 - TRBV7-2 TGTGCCAGCAGCTTCGGCGGGAGGGGATACAATGAGCAGTTCTTC CASSFGGRGYNEQFF
15 - TRBJ2-1 once TRBV2 TGTGCCAGCAGTCCTCTAGCGCCACTCTACAATGAGCAGTTCTTC CASSPLAPLYNEQFF
15 - TRBJ1-1 - TRBV6-2/TRBV6-3 TGTGCCAGCAGTTCGATGGAAACAGGGTACACTGAAGCTTTCTTT CASSSMETGYTEAFF
13 TRBD1 TRBJ2-5 - TRBV19 TGTGCCACCTCGGGACAGTTGATAGAGACCCAGTACTTC CATSGQLIETQYF
8 - TRBJ1-1 once TRBV28 TGTGTTGTAGCTGAAGCTTTCTTT CVVAEAFF
14 TRBD2 TRBJ2-2 - TRBV3-1/TRBV3-2 TGTGCCAGCAGGGGACTAGCAAACACCGGGGAGCTGTTTTTT CASRGLANTGELFF
12 - TRBJ1-2 - TRBV3-1/TRBV3-2 TGTGCCAGCAGCAAAACAGGCTATGGCTACACCTTC CASSKTGYGYTF
13 - TRBJ2-3 - TRBV27 TGTGCCAGCAGTCCCATTGGAGGAGATACGCAGTATTTT CASSPIGGDTQYF
14 TRBD2 TRBJ2-7 - TRBV27 TGTGCCAGCAGTCTAGCGGGGGGGACCTACGAGCAGTACTTC CASSLAGGTYEQYF
15 - TRBJ2-7 few TRBV28 TGTGCCAGCAGTTCCCGACTAGTATCGGTCTACGAGCAGTACTTC CASSSRLVSVYEQYF
13 - TRBJ1-5 - TRBV6-5 TGTGCCAGCAGTACAGGGTTGGATCAGCCCCAGCATTTT CASSTGLDQPQHF
15 - TRBJ1-2 - TRBV4-1 TGCGCCAGCAGCCAAGATTGGGGGCGCGGGTATGGCTACACCTTC CASSQDWGRGYGYTF
14 TRBD1 TRBJ1-5 - TRBV24-1 TGTGCCACCAGCGGGACAGGGGTCAATCAGCCCCAGCATTTT CATSGTGVNQPQHF
14 - TRBJ1-5 few TRBV4-1 TGCGCCAGCAGCCAGACAGGAAGCAATCAGCCCCAGCATTTT CASSQTGSNQPQHF
15 - TRBJ1-3 few TRBV7-2 TGTGCCAGCAGCATCCTCGGGGGGATAGGAAACACCATATATTTT CASSILGGIGNTIYF